The present entry profiles one T cell receptor beta chain with its context. Its antigen is currently not known. Nothing much larger sits one base from this clone, and base qualities are not available. The collaborating institutions used their own protocols to collect whole blood in K2EDTA tubes. For TCRbeta analysis, collaborator samples were shipped as frozen whole blood, as isolated PBMCs, or as DNA extracted from either sample type. This sample stems from a study of blood T cell repertoires in COVID-19 (TCRdb year 2020). Background for the entire study: Samples covering the acute and convalescent phases of COVID-19 were provided by collaborators in the United States, Italy and Spain. The prospective study material was composed of cDNA or gDNA derived from T cells, B-cell-depleted T cells, or PBMCs. Subjects who had been exposed to COVID-19, were actively infected with it, or had recovered from it provided the deeply sampled blood TCRbeta repertoires that made up the dataset. The repertoires were released in a freely available public database intended as a resource for research on the immune response to SARS-CoV-2. The samples were drawn from the first 160 participants of the ongoing ImmuneRACE study and from some 1,300 subjects provided by 6 global collaborators. The sample metadata nearly always contained a de-identified subject ID, COVID-19 status, age in years and sex. Where HLA class I and class II types were available, the types were taken from metadata supplied by the sample provider, not from assay-based typing.

The junction shows trimming of 6 bases on V and 4 bases on J, and the gene matches do not reach 4 bases of it. The CDR3 holds 14 amino acids from the cysteine to the phenylalanine. Just CDR3 DNA is preserved here, 42 bases in frame from base 1. CDR1 and CDR2 are drawn from the germline V gene: SNHLY, FYNNEI. What the research found in general, with its limitations: Clinical and demographic metadata were provided uncurated, with the amount varying by source and participant.

TCRbeta CDR3 regions were amplified from genomic DNA by means of the immunoSEQ Assay, a bias-controlled multiplex PCR. The original methods were these. The number of nucleated cells in each sample was estimated from the amplification of reference gene primers within the assay. To quantify the absolute abundance of each unique TCRbeta CDR3 rearrangement, sequence reads were collapsed and filtered. For each sample, productive Simpson clonality was calculated as the square root of Simpson's diversity index across productive rearrangements. TCRdb carries this immuneACCESS record with in-frame sequences only. Its versions omit some clonotypes, under half of them owing to an unresolved V gene in the studies checked, with the rest unexplained. The DNA gave D and trimming, while V, J and clone size come from that table. The sample table records about 200,000 clones; 87% of these occur just once. Of the sample, around a fifth is held by the ten largest clones.

The chain employs TRBV2 and TRBJ1-5; TRBD1 agrees with 9 junctional bases. This clonotype originated in a man aged 60 to 75 with active or convalescent COVID-19. The sequenced sample was peripheral blood. The DNA sequence is TGTGCCAGCAGCTTACAGGGGGCAAATCAGCCCCAGCATTTT. This encodes CASSLQGANQPQHF. The CDR3, completed at both ends by the reference TRBV2 and TRBJ1-5 genes, gives the full variable domain EPEVTQTPSHQVTQMGQEVILRCVPISNHLYFYWYRQILGQKVEFLVSFYNNEISEKSEIFDDQFSVERPDGSNFTLKIRSTKLEDSAMYFCASSLQGANQPQHFGDGTRLSIL.